These 17 T cell receptor beta chains were all obtained from the same sample, sequenced in a study of T cells in Graves' hyperthyroidism and ophthalmopathy. The TCR beta CDR3 regions underwent amplification using RNA transcripts as the source. HTBI primers were used for first-round RT-PCR of the TCR CDR3. MiXCR was run by TCRdb on the multiplex PCR reads, yielding one entry per CDR3 protein. The profile shows fewer than 450,000 distinct CDR3 sequences, approximately 18% of them singletons. The material sequenced was blood. The source is a woman under 40 with Graves' hyperthyroidism that later progressed to Graves' ophthalmopathy.

As to this clonotype: This could be a read error, since a much larger clone is one nucleotide away. This chain connects TRBV6-1 to TRBJ1-4; 8 positions agree with TRBD1. V shed 3 bases and J 3 bases; nucleotides not matched to a gene: 9. There are 17 residues in the CDR3. Germline V CDR1 and CDR2: MNHNS, SASEGT. Written as DNA, the CDR3 is TGTGCCAGCAGTGAGGAGGGGACAGGCATACCTAATGAAAAACTGTTTTTT. It is translated as CASSEEGTGIPNEKLFF.

This clonotype has more than one count but fewer than ten. The chain combines TRBV20-1 with TRBJ2-1; perhaps TRBD2 as D (6 bases). The CDR3 totals 20 residues. Germline V lookup: CDR1 DFQATT, CDR2 SNEGSKA (reference sequence). The V and J ends lost 0 bases and 5 bases respectively, with 29 bases between them. The CDR3 loop is CSARDLRGPRLDHGDNEQFF. DNA of the CDR3: TGCAGTGCTAGAGATCTGCGGGGACCACGCTTGGATCACGGAGACAATGAGCAGTTCTTC.

This clonotype was observed at least ten times. The rearrangement joins TRBV20-1 to TRBJ1-6; D unclear. V lost 3 bases, J lost 9 bases, and 9 bases lay in between. Looked up from germline, CDR1 is DFQATT and CDR2 is SNEGSKA (reference sequence). The CDR3 runs to 12 residues. The CDR3 coding sequence is TGCAGTGCTAGCGAAAGTGGTTCACCCCTCCACTTT. Translated: CSASESGSPLHF.

V is TRBV28 and J is TRBJ1-6; 7 nucleotides match TRBD1. This CDR3 has 15 residues. The V gene end was trimmed by 6 bases and the J gene end by 9 bases; junction bases not matched to a gene: 11. Per the germline V gene, CDR1 is MDHEN and CDR2 is SYDVKM. DNA of the CDR3: TGTGCCAGCAGGCGGGACCGGGACAGTGGTTCACCCCTCCACTTT. It codes for CASRRDRDSGSPLHF.

There are a few counts of this clonotype. CDR3 sequence reads: CASSYGGTSGTSSYNEQFF. The DNA for the CDR3 is TGTGCCAGCAGTTACGGCGGGACTAGCGGGACGAGCTCCTACAATGAGCAGTTCTTC. The chain is built from TRBV6-2 or TRBV6-3 and TRBJ2-1, with 13 bases aligning to TRBD2. The CDR3 length is 19 residues. The germline V gene encodes CDR1 MNHEY and CDR2 SVGEGT. With V trimmed by 2 bases and J by 0 bases, 7 bases remained unmatched.

The rearrangement links TRBV6-1 to TRBJ2-7; 8 bases agree with TRBD1. Germline V gives CDR1 MNHNS, CDR2 SASEGT. The CDR3 spans 15 residues. V gave up 5 bases and J gave up 2 bases; unmatched junction bases: 8. As DNA, the CDR3 is TGTGCCAGCAGTCGAGGACAGGGTTTCACCTACGAGCAGTACGTC. Its protein product is CASSRGQGFTYEQYV.

This clonotype was found many times. The rearrangement links TRBV2 to TRBJ2-7; tentatively, D is TRBD1 (6 bases). V lost 3 bases to trimming and J lost 3 bases, with 12 bases between them. In germline, CDR1 is SNHLY, CDR2 FYNNEI. There are 14 residues in the CDR3. The CDR3 loop is CASSESHRDYEQYF. The CDR3 DNA follows: TGTGCCAGCAGTGAGAGTCACAGGGACTACGAGCAGTACTTC. Using reference TRBV2 and TRBJ2-7 for the parts outside the CDR3, the full variable domain is EPEVTQTPSHQVTQMGQEVILRCVPISNHLYFYWYRQILGQKVEFLVSFYNNEISEKSEIFDDQFSVERPDGSNFTLKIRSTKLEDSAMYFCASSESHRDYEQYFGPGTRLTVT.

Comment on this clonotype: This may be a read error: a much more frequent sequence differs by one nucleotide. This chain joins TRBV15 and TRBJ1-5, with D tentatively TRBD1 (6 bases). Trimming took 2 bases from V and 0 from J, leaving 14 bases between them. Germline CDR1 and CDR2: LNHNV and YYDKDF (reference sequence). This CDR3 has 17 residues. The CDR3: CATSRMDSRYSNQPQHF. In DNA, the CDR3 is TGTGCCACCAGCAGAATGGACAGCAGATATAGCAATCAGCCCCAGCATTTT.

The table lists this clonotype with many counts. The chain uses TRBV12-3 or TRBV12-4 and TRBJ2-7; 7 bases map to TRBD2. V lost 6 bases, J lost 3 bases, and 11 bases stayed unmatched. This CDR3 spans 15 amino acids. CDR3 sequence: CASSDRDRGDYEQYF. CDR3 DNA sequence: TGTGCCAGCAGCGACCGGGACCGGGGGGACTACGAGCAGTACTTC.

In its sample, this clonotype was seen many times. V and J are TRBV9 and TRBJ2-7, with D possibly TRBD2 on 5 matching bases. Trimming took 3 bases from V and 2 from J, leaving 12 bases between them. Looked up from germline, CDR1 is SGDLS and CDR2 is YYNGEE. This CDR3 is built from 14 residues. The CDR3 protein is CASSGDDGAYEQYF. As DNA, the CDR3 is TGTGCCAGCAGCGGAGATGACGGGGCCTACGAGCAGTACTTC.

CDR3 protein: CAISEGGPYNEQFF. The CDR3 DNA is TGTGCCATCAGTGAGGGGGGGCCCTACAATGAGCAGTTCTTC. This chain connects TRBV10-3 to TRBJ2-1, with D perhaps given as TRBD1 or TRBD2 (6 bases each). The germline gives CDR1 ENHRY, CDR2 SYGVKD. Trimming left V 2 bases short and J 2 bases short, with 7 bases between. The CDR3 has 14 amino acids.

This sequence joins TRBV2 and TRBJ2-3; 15 nucleotides agree with TRBD2. Germline CDR1 reads SNHLY; CDR2 reads FYNNEI. This CDR3 is built from 18 residues. The ends lost 4 bases at V and 6 bases at J; junction bases unmatched: 11. CDR3 in amino acids: CASSGTSGRASWGDTQYF. CDR3 DNA sequence: TGTGCCAGCAGTGGGACTAGCGGGAGGGCCTCTTGGGGTGATACGCAGTATTTT.

This sequence joins TRBV7-9 and TRBJ1-2; TRBD1 aligns across 7 bases. This CDR3 is 13 amino acids long. J gave up 7 bases and V 5 bases, and 7 bases lay outside the gene matches. CDR1 and CDR2 from the germline V gene are SEHNR and FQNEAQ (reference sequence). Here the CDR3 reads CASSPQTGSGYTF. The CDR3 coding sequence is TGTGCCAGCAGCCCACAGACAGGGTCTGGCTACACCTTC.

The chain couples TRBV4-2 to TRBJ2-7, with 9 positions matching TRBD1. V was pared by 2 bases and J by 3 bases, with 14 bases of the junction left unmatched. CDR3 length: 18 amino acids. Germline CDR1 LGHNA, CDR2 YNFKEQ. This CDR3 is CASSQRPGGTGNLYEQYF. The CDR3 DNA follows: TGTGCCAGCAGCCAACGACCTGGAGGGACAGGGAACCTCTACGAGCAGTACTTC.

This clonotype came up many times. The chain couples TRBV7-9 to TRBJ2-3; tentatively, D is TRBD2 (5 bases). The CDR3 is 14 amino acids. The V gene's germline CDR1 is SEHNR and CDR2 FQNEAQ (reference sequence). V shed 5 bases and J shed 1 base, with 10 bases lying between them. The CDR3: CASSTSGGTDTQYF. The CDR3, as DNA: TGTGCCAGCAGCACTAGTGGGGGCACAGATACGCAGTATTTT.

This clonotype has ten or more counts. The chain links TRBV20-1 to TRBJ2-7, with D perhaps matching TRBD1 (6 bases). V dropped 6 bases and J dropped 0 bases, with 12 bases sitting between them. This CDR3 comprises 13 residues. The germline V gene has CDR1 DFQATT and CDR2 SNEGSKA (reference sequence). CDR3 in DNA: TGCAGTGCGGCCGAGGACAGCTCCTACGAGCAGTACTTC. Its protein is CSAAEDSSYEQYF.

This clonotype was observed at least ten times. The chain carries TRBV19 and TRBJ2-5; D might be TRBD1 or TRBD2, each matching 5 bases. CDR1 and CDR2 (germline): LNHDA, SQIVND (reference sequence). Trimming cost V 4 bases and J 0 bases, with 12 bases left between them. The CDR3 has 15 residues. CDR3 sequence reads: CASSNRDVYQETQYF. In nucleotides, the CDR3 is TGTGCCAGTAGTAACCGGGACGTGTACCAAGAGACCCAGTACTTC.